This TCR beta chain was identified in a study of cytomegalovirus exposure and HLA in healthy donors. Across the study: Later, an analysis reported that the 95 to 150 validation repertoires had used the same platform as the roughly 720 first-cohort repertoires. General study points: The study found most TCR sequences rare, yet found some public TCRs in many donors. A later analysis found first-cohort TCR clusters tended to co-occur in the 130 or so validation repertoires.

Profiled with immunoSEQ multiplex PCR; TCRdb holds only in-frame clones, not every one. The data show some 160,000 clones, approximately 89% seen once. This CDR3 comprises 13 residues. Germline V CDR1 and CDR2: SGHTA, FQGNSA. V gave up 2 bases and J gave up 5 bases, with 9 bases separating them. A remark on this clone: What it recognizes is unknown.

This receptor was taken from a man younger than 35 in good health and CMV-seronegative. Source material: PBMCs. V and J are TRBV7-2 and TRBJ1-1; D uncertain. The CDR3 loop is CASSLNTWTEAFF. CDR3 sequence (DNA): TGTGCCAGCAGCTTAAATACTTGGACTGAAGCTTTCTTT.